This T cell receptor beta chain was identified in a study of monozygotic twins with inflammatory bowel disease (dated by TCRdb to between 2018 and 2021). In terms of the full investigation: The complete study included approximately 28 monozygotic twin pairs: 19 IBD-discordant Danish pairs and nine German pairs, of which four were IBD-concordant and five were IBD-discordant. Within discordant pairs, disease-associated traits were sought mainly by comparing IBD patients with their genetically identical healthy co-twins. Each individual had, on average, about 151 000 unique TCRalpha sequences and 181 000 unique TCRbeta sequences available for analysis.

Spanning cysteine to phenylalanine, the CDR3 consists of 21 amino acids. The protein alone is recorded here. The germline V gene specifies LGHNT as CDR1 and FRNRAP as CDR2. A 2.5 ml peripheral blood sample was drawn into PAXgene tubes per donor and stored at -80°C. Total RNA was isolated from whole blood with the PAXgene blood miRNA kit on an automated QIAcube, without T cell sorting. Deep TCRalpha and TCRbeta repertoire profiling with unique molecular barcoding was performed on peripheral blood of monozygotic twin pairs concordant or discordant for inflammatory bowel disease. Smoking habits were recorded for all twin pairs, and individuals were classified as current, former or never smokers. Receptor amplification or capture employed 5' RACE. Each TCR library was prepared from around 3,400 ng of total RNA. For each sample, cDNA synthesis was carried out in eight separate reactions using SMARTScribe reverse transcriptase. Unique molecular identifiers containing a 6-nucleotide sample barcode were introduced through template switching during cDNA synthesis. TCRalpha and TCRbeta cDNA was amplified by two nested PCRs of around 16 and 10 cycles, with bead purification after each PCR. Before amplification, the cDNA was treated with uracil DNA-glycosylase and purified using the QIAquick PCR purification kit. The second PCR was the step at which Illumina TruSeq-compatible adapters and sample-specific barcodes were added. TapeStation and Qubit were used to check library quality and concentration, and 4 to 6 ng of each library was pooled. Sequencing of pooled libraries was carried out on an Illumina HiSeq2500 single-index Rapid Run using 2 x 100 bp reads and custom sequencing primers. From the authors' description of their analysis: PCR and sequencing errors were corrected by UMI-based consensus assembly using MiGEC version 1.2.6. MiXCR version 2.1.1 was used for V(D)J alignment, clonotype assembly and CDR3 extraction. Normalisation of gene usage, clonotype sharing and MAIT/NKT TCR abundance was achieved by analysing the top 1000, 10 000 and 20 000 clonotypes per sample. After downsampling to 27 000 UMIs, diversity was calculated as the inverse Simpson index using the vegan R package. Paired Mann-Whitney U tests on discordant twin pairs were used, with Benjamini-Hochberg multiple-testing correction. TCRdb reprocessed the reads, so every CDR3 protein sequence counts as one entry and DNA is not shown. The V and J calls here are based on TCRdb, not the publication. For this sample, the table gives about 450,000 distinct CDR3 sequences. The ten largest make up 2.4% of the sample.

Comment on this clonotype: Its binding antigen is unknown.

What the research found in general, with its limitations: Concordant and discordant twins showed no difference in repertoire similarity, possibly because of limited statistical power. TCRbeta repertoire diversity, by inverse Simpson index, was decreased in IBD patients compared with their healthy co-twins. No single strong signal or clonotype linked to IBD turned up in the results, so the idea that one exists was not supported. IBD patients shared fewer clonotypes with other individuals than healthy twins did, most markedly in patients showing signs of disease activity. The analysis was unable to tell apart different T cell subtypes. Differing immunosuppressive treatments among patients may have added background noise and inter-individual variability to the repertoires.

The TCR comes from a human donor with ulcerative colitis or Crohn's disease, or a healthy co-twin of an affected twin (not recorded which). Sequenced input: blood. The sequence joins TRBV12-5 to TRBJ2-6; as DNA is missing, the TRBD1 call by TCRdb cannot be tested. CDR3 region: CASGLVRAAHLLSSGANVLTF. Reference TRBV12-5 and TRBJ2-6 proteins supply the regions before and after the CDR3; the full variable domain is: DARVTQTPRHKVTEMGQEVTMRCQPILGHNTVFWYRQTMMQGLELLAYFRNRAPLDDSGMPKDRFSAEMPDATLATLKIQPSEPRDSAVYFCASGLVRAAHLLSSGANVLTFGAGSRLTVL.